The T cell receptor (beta chain) under discussion was sequenced for a study of shared clonotypes between healthy human individuals. As for the study in general: The cohort had a couple of women and a few men, ages 18 to 49.

After removal of 1 base from V and 1 base from J, the junction contained 0 bases not matched to a gene. The length of the CDR3 is 14 residues. Germline CDR1 reads SGHNT; CDR2 reads YENEEA. Running of the assay took place at deep level. Clones were read by immunoSEQ multiplex PCR, and TCRdb kept only the in-frame ones, dropping some. The sample includes fewer than 700,000 clones, around 95% of them seen just once. Terminally differentiated effector memory CD45RA+ cells were excluded by CCR7 positive selection of CD45RO-negative cells. This clonotype was obtained from a woman aged 25 to 45 in good health. The J gene is TRBJ1-1, the V gene TRBV11-3; TRBD1 agrees at 7 bases. The sequenced material came from naive CD8+ T cells sorted from blood. CDR3 nucleotides: TGTGCCAGCAGCTTAGGGGACAGGAACACTGAAGCTTTCTTT. Translating gives CASSLGDRNTEAFF.